These 11 T cell receptor beta chains originate from one sample sequenced in a study of blood T cell repertoires in COVID-19. TCRdb's copy holds only in-frame clones and misses some; the assay was immunoSEQ multiplex PCR. The sample contains hundreds of thousands of clones, 83% of which appear only once. Sequenced material: PBMCs or T cells enriched from blood (not recorded which). The receptors stem from a woman aged 40 to 50 who had been exposed to COVID-19.

The rearrangement joins TRBV3-1 (or the pseudogene TRBV3-2) to TRBJ1-2, with TRBD1 matching over 7 bases. The V and J ends lost 5 bases and 7 bases, in that order; junction bases with no gene match: 13. The CDR3 is 15 amino acids. The germline CDR1 and CDR2 sequences are LGHDT and YNNKEL (reference sequence). CDR3 DNA: TGTGCCAGCAGCTCCTTCGACAGGGTCCTGCTTGGCTACACCTTC. It yields the protein CASSSFDRVLLGYTF.

The CDR3 is CASSLASAGVQETQYF. CDR3 nucleotides: TGCGCCAGCAGCTTGGCCTCGGCAGGGGTACAAGAGACCCAGTACTTC. The rearrangement joins TRBV5-1 to TRBJ2-5; a weak D match, TRBD1 (6 bases). Germline V gene data show CDR1 as SGHRS and CDR2 as YFSETQ. Trimming took 0 bases from V and 2 from J, leaving 14 bases between them. The CDR3 is 16 amino acids.

The chain has TRBV13 and TRBJ1-2, with D tentatively TRBD1 (6 bases). This CDR3 spans 16 amino acids. V lost 4 bases and J 7 bases, leaving 22 bases between the germline ends. Germline CDR1 reads PRHDT; CDR2 reads FYEKMQ (reference sequence). CDR3 in DNA: TGTGCCAGCAGCTACGGACCCGGGGGGCGCAGCGGTGGCTACACCTTC. Its translation is CASSYGPGGRSGGYTF.

This chain joins TRBV7-6 and TRBJ2-7; 8 nucleotides align to TRBD1. Germline V lookup: CDR1 SGHVS, CDR2 FNYEAQ. Trimming cost V 8 bases and J 2 bases; bases outside gene matches: 5. The CDR3 totals 13 residues. The CDR3 loop is CASSQGAAYEQYF. The CDR3 DNA is TGTGCCAGCTCCCAGGGGGCGGCCTACGAGCAGTACTTC.

The chain links TRBV12-3 or TRBV12-4 to TRBJ2-1; no clear D gene. V was shortened by 8 bases and J by 3 bases, with 5 bases between the two germline ends. The CDR3 extends over 11 amino acids. In DNA form, the CDR3 reads TGTGCCAGCCTGTTCTACAATGAGCAGTTCTTC. This encodes CASLFYNEQFF.

The V and J genes are TRBV28 and TRBJ1-2; 9 nucleotides line up with TRBD1. This CDR3 region has 17 residues. With V trimmed by 4 bases and J by 5 bases, 14 bases remained unmatched. The germline V gene has CDR1 MDHEN and CDR2 SYDVKM. CDR3 bases: TGTGCCAGCAGTTGGGGGACAGGGATGATCCTTCGATATGGCTACACCTTC. This codes for CASSWGTGMILRYGYTF.

The chain has TRBV6-5 and TRBJ1-2; 8 bases are a match to TRBD1. After removal of 10 bases from V and 7 bases from J, the junction contained 8 bases not matched to a gene. There are 12 residues in the CDR3. The V gene's germline CDR1 is MNHEY and CDR2 SVGAGI. CDR3 coding DNA: TGTGCCACTTTGGACAGGGCCATTGGCTACACCTTC. It encodes CATLDRAIGYTF.

J is TRBJ1-6 and V is TRBV6-2 or TRBV6-3, with TRBD1 matching 10 bases. Germline CDR1 reads MNHEY; CDR2 reads SVGEGT. The V segment lost 4 bases and the J segment 7 bases; nucleotides outside the gene matches: 4. CDR3 size: 15 residues. The CDR3 DNA reads TGTGCCAGCAGTTTCCGGACAGGGGGGAATTCACCCCTCCACTTT. Translation: CASSFRTGGNSPLHF.

This chain joins TRBV28 and TRBJ1-2; the D is unclear. Trimming removed 5 bases at V and 4 bases at J, with 11 bases between. The CDR3 length is 13 residues. CDR1 MDHEN and CDR2 SYDVKM come from the germline V gene. CDR3 sequence: CASSPGGGYGYTF. The DNA of the CDR3 is TGTGCCAGCAGTCCGGGAGGCGGCTATGGCTACACCTTC.

This clone was seen once. The chain links TRBV4-2 to TRBJ1-5; D is perhaps TRBD1 (6 bases). The CDR3 covers 16 residues. Trimming left V 0 bases short and J 10 bases short, with 19 bases between. CDR1 and CDR2 (germline): LGHNA, YNFKEQ. The CDR3 DNA sequence: TGTGCCAGCAGCCAAGATGGTCAGGGGAATTTTAAACCCCAGCATTTT. Amino acids: CASSQDGQGNFKPQHF.

The rearrangement joins TRBV9 to TRBJ2-2, with 8 bases that match TRBD1. V lost 4 bases and J lost 3; bases outside the gene matches: 8. Germline CDR1 reads SGDLS; CDR2 reads YYNGEE. The CDR3 runs to 16 residues. CDR3 nucleotide sequence: TGTGCCAGCAGCCCTAGGACAGGGAAGGACACCGGGGAGCTGTTTTTT. Protein sequence: CASSPRTGKDTGELFF.